Described below is a single TCR beta chain sequence and its context. The table came from immunoSEQ multiplex PCR; TCRdb's copy has only in-frame clones and leaves some out. The profile shows about 40,000 clones, around 94% of them singletons. The entry originates in a study of T cell changes during pregnancy in multiple sclerosis. The germline V gene encodes CDR1 SGHKS and CDR2 YYEKEE (reference sequence). V was clipped by 4 bases and J by 2 bases, with 10 bases between them. This CDR3 is built from 13 residues. This clonotype was sampled from a female donor with multiple sclerosis, enrolled in a pregnancy study. The J gene is TRBJ2-7, the V gene TRBV5-5; tentative D call: TRBD2 (5 bases). Specimen: CD4+ T cells from peripheral blood mononuclear cells, collected before pregnancy. CDR3 sequence: CASSPSFTYEQYF. CDR3 nucleotide sequence: TGTGCCAGCAGCCCTAGCTTTACCTACGAGCAGTACTTC.